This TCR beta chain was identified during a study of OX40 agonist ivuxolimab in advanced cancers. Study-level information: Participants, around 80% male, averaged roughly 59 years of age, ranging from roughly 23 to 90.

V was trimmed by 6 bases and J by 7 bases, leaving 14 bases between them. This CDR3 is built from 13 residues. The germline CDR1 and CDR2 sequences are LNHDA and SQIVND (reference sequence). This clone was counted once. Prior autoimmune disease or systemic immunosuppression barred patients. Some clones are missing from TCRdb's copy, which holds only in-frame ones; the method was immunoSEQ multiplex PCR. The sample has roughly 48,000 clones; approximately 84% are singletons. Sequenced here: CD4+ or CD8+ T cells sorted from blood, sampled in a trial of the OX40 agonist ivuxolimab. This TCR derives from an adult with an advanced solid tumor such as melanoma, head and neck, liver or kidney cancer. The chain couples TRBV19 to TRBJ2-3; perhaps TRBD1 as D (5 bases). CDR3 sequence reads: CASSLSGANTQYF. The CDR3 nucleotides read TGTGCCAGTAGCCTAAGTGGGGCCAATACGCAGTATTTT.